This T cell receptor beta chain was found in a study of OX40 agonist ivuxolimab in advanced cancers. For the study at large: Every 2 weeks, patients received ivuxolimab intravenously, dosed at 0.01 to 10 mg/kg.

Germline V lookup: CDR1 LNHDA, CDR2 SQIVND (reference sequence). This CDR3 is 13 amino acids long. V lost 5 bases to trimming and J lost 3 bases; unmatched junction nucleotides: 1. To note about this clone: What it binds is not known.

Study-level results: Dose levels from 0.1 to 3.0 mg/kg saw CD4+ and CD8+ blood T cells expand clonally by week 6. Averaging showed that CD8+ T cells had more expanded clones than CD4+ did.

Measured with immunoSEQ multiplex PCR; TCRdb has only the in-frame clones, and not every one. The profile shows roughly 92,000 clones, 85% to 90% of them singletons. This chain connects TRBV19 to TRBJ2-7, with 10 nucleotides matching TRBD2. This TCR derives from an adult with an advanced solid tumor such as melanoma, head and neck, liver or kidney cancer. This specimen consisted of CD4+ or CD8+ T cells sorted from blood, obtained in a trial of the OX40 agonist ivuxolimab. As DNA, the CDR3 is TGTGCCAGTAGTTCTAGCGGGAGCTACGAGCAGTACTTC. The encoded protein is CASSSSGSYEQYF. The variable domain in full, completed from reference TRBV19 and TRBJ2-7, reads DGGITQSPKYLFRKEGQNVTLSCEQNLNHDAMYWYRQDPGQGLRLIYYSQIVNDFQKGDIAEGYSVSREKKESFPLTVTSAQKNPTAFYLCASSSSGSYEQYFGPGTRLTVT.